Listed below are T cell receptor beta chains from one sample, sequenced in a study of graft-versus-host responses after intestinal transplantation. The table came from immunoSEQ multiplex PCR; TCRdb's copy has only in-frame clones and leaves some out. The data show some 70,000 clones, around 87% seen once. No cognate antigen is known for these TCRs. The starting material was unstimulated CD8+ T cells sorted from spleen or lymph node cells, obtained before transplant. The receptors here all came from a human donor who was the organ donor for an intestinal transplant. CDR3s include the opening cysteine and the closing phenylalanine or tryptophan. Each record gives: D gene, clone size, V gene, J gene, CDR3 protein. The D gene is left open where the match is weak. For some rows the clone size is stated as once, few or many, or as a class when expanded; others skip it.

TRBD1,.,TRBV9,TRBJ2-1,CASSVEVGTGANNEQFF
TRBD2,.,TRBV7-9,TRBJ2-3,CASSLTSGGDGDTQYF
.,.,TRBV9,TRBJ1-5,CASSPDSGSNQPQHF
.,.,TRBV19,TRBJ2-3,CASSLGADTQYF
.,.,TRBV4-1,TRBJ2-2,CASSQVGVTGELFF
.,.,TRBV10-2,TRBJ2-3,CASRERSYTDTQYF
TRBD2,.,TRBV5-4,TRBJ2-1,CASSPWAGGPRSEFF
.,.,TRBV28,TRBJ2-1,CASSPGTELYNEQFF
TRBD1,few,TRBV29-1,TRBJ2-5,CSSRTGESSQYF
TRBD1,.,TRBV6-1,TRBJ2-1,CAIRDRFSYNEQFF
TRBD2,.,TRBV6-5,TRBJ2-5,CASRGLGIETQYF
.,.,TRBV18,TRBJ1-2,CASSPLRGSDGYTF
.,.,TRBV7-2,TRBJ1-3,CASSPYRESSGNTIYF
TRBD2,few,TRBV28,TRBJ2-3,CASRGGLAGEDTQYF
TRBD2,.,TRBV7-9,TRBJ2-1,CASSLGLAGNEQFF
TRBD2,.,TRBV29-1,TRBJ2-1,CSVEDQLAGVYNEQFF
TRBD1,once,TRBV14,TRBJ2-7,CASSRGTDEQYF
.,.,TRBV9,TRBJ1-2,CASSVFEGGYTF
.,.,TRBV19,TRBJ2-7,CASSMGFGTRYEQYF
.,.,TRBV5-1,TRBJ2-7,CASSPPVHGAYEQYF
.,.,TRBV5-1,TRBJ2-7,CASSLWGSDEQYF
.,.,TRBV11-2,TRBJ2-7,CASSLGAGRYEQYF
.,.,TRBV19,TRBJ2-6,CASTPLYWDFSGANVLTF
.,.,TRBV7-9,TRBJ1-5,CANRDSNQPQHF
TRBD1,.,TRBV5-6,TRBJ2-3,CASSLDRDRVKDTQYF
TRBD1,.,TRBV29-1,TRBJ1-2,CSFRSRRGLGYTF
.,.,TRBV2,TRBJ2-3,CASSQSRAGTQYF
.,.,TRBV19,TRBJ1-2,CATQSLWTYPGDGYTF
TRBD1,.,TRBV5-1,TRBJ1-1,CASSLVGPAGGTEAFF
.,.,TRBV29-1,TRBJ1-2,CSVDQQGDGYTF
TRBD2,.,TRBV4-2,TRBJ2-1,CASSPTSGGANEQFF
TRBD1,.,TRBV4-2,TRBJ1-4,CANSHHPGQGRPNEKLFF
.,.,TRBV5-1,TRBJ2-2,CANHRTGELFF
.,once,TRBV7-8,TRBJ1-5,CASSLEWSNQPQHF
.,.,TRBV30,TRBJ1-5,CASDSINQPQHF
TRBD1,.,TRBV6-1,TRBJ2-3,CASSEPPGTGADTQYF
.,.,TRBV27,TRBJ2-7,CASSLYGTYQYEQYF
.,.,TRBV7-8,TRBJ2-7,CASSLFPYYEQYF
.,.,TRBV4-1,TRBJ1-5,CASSQVPGSNQPQHF
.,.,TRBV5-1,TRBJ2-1,CASSLRQGTYNEQFF
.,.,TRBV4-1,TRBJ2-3,CASAAPVNTDTQYF
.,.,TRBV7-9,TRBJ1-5,CASSLNGDQPQHF
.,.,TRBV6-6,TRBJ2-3,CASSYSRDSTDTQYF
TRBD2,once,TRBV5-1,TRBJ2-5,CASSPVNGGGETQYF
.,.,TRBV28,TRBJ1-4,CASRTAQSGAPLPFF
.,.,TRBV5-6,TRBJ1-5,CASSLGPQPQHF
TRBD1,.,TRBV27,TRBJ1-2,CASSTGTGGFYGYTF
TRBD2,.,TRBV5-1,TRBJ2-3,CASSPQDGGAGNTQYF
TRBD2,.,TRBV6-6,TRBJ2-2,CASGLAFELFF